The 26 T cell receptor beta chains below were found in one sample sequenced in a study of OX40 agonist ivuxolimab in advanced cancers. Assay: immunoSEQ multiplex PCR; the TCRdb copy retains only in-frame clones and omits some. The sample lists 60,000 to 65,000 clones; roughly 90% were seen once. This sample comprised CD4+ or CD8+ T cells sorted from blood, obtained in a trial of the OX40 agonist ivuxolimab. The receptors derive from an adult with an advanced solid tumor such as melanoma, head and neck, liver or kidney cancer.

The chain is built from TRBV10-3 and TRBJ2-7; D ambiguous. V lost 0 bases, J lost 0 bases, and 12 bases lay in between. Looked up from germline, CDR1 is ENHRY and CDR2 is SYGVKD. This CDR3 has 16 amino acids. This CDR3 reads CAISESKQKVSYEQYF. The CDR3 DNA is TGTGCCATCAGTGAGTCAAAACAGAAGGTCTCCTACGAGCAGTACTTC.

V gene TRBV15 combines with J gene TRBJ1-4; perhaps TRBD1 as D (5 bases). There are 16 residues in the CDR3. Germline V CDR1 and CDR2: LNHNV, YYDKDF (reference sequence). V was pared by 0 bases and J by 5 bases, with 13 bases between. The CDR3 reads CATSRDLERGNEKLFF. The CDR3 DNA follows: TGTGCCACCAGCAGAGATCTAGAGAGGGGCAATGAAAAACTGTTTTTT. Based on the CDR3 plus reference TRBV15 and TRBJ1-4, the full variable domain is DAMVIQNPRYQVTQFGKPVTLSCSQTLNHNVMYWYQQKSSQAPKLLFHYYDKDFNNEADTPDNFQSRRPNTSFCFLDIRSPGLGDTAMYLCATSRDLERGNEKLFFGSGTQLSVL.

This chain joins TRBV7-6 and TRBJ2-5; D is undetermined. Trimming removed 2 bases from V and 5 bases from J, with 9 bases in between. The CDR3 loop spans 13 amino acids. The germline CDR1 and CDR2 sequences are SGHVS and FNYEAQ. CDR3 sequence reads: CASSLLLGETQYF. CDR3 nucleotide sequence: TGTGCCAGCAGCTTACTCCTAGGGGAGACCCAGTACTTC.

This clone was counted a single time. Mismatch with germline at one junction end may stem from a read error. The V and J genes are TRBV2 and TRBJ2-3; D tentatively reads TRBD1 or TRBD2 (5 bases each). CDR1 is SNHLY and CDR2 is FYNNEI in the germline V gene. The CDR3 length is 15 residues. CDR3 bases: TGTGCCAGAAGTGCCAGATCGGGGCACACAGATACGCAGTATTTT. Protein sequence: CARSARSGHTDTQYF.

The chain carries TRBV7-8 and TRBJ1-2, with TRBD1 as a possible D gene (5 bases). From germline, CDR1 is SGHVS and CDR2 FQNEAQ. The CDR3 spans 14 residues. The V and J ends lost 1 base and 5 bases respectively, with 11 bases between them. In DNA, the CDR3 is TGTGCCAGCAGCTTAGGCTCGGGGCCATATGGCTACACCTTC. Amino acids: CASSLGSGPYGYTF. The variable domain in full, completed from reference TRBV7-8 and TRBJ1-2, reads GAGVSQSPRYKVAKRGQDVALRCDPISGHVSLFWYQQALGQGPEFLTYFQNEAQLDKSGLPSDRFFAERPEGSVSTLKIQRTQQEDSAVYLCASSLGSGPYGYTFGSGTRLTVV.

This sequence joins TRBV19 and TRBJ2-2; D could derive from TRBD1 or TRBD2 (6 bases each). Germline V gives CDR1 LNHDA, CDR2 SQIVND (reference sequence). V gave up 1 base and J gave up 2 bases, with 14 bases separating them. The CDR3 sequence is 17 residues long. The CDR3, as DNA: TGTGCCAGTAGTATAGCTCCGGGGGCGAGAAACACCGGGGAGCTGTTTTTT. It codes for CASSIAPGARNTGELFF.

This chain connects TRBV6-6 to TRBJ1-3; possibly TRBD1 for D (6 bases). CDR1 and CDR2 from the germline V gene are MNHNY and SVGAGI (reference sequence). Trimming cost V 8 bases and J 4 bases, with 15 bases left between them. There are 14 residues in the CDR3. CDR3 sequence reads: CASLPQGQGNTIYF. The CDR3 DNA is TGTGCCAGCCTGCCCCAGGGGCAAGGAAACACCATATATTTT.

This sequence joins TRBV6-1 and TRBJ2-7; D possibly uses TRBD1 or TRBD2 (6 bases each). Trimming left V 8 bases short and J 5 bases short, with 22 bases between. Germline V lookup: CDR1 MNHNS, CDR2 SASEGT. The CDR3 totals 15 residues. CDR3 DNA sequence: TGTGCCAGCGGGGTCATCGGACAAGGGGGGAACGAGCAGTACTTC. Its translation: CASGVIGQGGNEQYF.

The CDR3 is CASSLYTGELFF. For the CDR3, the DNA is TGCGCCAGCAGCTTGTACACCGGGGAGCTGTTTTTT. This chain uses TRBV5-1 with TRBJ2-2; unclear D gene. There are 12 residues in the CDR3. Trimming pared 1 base from V and 3 bases from J, leaving 1 base between. Germline CDR1 is SGHRS and CDR2 is YFSETQ.

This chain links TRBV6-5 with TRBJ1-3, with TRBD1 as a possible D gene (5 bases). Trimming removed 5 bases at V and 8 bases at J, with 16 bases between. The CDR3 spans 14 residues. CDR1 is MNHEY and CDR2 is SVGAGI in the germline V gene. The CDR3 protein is CASSLGPAKDTIYF. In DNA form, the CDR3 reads TGTGCCAGCAGTCTGGGACCCGCTAAGGACACCATATATTTT.

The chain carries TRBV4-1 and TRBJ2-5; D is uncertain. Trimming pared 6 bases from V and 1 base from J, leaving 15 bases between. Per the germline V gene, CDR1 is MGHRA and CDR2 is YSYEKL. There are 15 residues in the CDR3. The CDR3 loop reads CASSSDPRPQETQYF. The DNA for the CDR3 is TGCGCCAGCAGTTCCGACCCGCGACCCCAAGAGACCCAGTACTTC.

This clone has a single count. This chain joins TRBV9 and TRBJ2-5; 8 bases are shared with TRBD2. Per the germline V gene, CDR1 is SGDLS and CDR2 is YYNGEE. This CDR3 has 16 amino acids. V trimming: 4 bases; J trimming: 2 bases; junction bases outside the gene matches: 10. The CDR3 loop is CASSSVAGGLQETQYF. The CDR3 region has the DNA TGTGCCAGCAGCTCCGTTGCGGGGGGTTTACAAGAGACCCAGTACTTC.

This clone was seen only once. The CDR3, as DNA: TGTGCCAGCAGTTTTTCCGGGACAGATAATGAAAAACTGTTTTTT. Its protein product is CASSFSGTDNEKLFF. The chain carries TRBV5-5 and TRBJ1-4, with 7 bases identical to TRBD1. The J segment lost 4 bases and the V segment lost 5 bases, leaving 8 bases of the junction unmatched. The CDR3 spans 15 residues. Looked up from germline, CDR1 is SGHKS and CDR2 is YYEKEE (reference sequence).

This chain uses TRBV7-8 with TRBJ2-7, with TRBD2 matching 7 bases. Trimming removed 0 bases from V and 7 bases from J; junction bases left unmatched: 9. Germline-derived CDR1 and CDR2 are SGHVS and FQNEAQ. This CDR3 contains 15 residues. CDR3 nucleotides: TGTGCCAGCAGCTTAGCGGGGAGCGGGGTTCAAGAGCAGTACTTC. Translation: CASSLAGSGVQEQYF.

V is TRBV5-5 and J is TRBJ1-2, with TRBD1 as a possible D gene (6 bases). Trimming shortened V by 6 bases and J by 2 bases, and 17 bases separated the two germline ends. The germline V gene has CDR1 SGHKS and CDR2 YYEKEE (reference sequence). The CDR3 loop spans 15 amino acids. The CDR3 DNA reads TGTGCCAGCACCCGGGGGCAGGTATTAAACTATGGCTACACCTTC. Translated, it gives CASTRGQVLNYGYTF.

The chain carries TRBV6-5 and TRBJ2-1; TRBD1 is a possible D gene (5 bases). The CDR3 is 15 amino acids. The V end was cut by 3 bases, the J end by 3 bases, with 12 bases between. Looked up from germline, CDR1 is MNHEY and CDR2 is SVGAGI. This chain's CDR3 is CASSYLPTDYNEQFF. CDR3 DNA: TGTGCCAGCAGTTATCTTCCGACAGACTACAATGAGCAGTTCTTC.

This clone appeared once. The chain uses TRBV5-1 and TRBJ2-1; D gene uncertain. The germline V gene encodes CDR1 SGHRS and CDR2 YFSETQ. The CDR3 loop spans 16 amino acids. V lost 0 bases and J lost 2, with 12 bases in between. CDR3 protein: CASSLGLMSTYNEQFF. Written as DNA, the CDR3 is TGCGCCAGCAGCTTGGGCTTAATGTCGACCTACAATGAGCAGTTCTTC.

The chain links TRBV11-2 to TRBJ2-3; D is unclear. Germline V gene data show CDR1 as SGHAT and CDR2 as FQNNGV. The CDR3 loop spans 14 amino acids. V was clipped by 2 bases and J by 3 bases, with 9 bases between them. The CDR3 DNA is TGTGCCAGCAGCTTATCCCTAGTTACAGATACGCAGTATTTT. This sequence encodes CASSLSLVTDTQYF.

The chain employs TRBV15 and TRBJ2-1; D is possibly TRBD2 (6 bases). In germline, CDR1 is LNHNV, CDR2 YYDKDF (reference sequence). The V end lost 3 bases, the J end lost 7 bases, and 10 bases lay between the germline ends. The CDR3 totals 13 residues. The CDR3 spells CATSRGRENEQFF. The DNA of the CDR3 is TGTGCCACCAGCAGGGGCCGGGAGAATGAGCAGTTCTTC.

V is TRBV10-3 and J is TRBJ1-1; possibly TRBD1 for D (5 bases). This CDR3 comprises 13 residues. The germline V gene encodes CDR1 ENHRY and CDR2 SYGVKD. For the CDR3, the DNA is TGTGCGGGACGGCAGGGATCGGGTACTGAAGCTTTCTTT. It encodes CAGRQGSGTEAFF.

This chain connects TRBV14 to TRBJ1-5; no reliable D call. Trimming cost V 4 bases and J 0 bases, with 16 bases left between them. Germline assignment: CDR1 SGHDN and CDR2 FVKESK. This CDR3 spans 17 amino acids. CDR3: CASSLHTQRHSNQPQHF. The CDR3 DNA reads TGTGCCAGCAGCCTCCATACCCAGAGACATAGCAATCAGCCCCAGCATTTT.

CDR3 in DNA: TGTGCCAGCAGCTTAGCTGGGGGCGGCGAAAAACTGTTTTTT. It specifies CASSLAGGGEKLFF. The J gene is TRBJ1-4, the V gene TRBV11-3; D may be TRBD1 (6 bases). With 1 base removed from V and 8 bases from J, the gap between germline ends came to 11 bases. This CDR3 is built from 14 residues. CDR1 and CDR2 from the germline V gene are SGHNT and YENEEA.

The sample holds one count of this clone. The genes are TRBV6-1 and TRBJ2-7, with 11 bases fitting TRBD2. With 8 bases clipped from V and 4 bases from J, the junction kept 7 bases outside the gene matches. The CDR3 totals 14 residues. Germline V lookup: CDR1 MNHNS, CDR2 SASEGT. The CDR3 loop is CASGEPSGRYEQYF. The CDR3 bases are TGTGCCAGCGGGGAACCTAGCGGGAGGTACGAGCAGTACTTC.

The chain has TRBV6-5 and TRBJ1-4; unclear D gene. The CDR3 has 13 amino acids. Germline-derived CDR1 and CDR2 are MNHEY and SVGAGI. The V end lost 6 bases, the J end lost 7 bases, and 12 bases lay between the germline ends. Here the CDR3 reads CASRGNRGEKLFF. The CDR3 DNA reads TGTGCCAGCAGGGGTAATCGCGGTGAAAAACTGTTTTTT.

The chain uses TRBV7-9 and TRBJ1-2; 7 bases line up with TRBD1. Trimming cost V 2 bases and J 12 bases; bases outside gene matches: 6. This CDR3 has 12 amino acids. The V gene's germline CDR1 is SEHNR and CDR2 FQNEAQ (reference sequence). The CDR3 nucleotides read TGTGCCAGCAGCTTATGGGGGACAGAGCACACCTTC. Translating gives CASSLWGTEHTF.

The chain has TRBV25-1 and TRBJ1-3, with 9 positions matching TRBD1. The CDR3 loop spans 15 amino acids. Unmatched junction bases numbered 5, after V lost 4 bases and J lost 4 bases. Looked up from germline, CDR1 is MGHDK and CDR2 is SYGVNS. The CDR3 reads CASSAGTGNGNTIYF. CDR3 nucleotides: TGTGCCAGCAGTGCGGGGACAGGGAACGGAAACACCATATATTTT.